This TCR beta chain was recorded in a study of T cell changes during pregnancy in multiple sclerosis. This clone is a singleton in its sample. Generated by immunoSEQ multiplex PCR, the TCRdb table keeps only in-frame clones and is missing some. The sample has tens of thousands of clones, approximately 94% seen once. The V gene's germline CDR1 is LNHNV and CDR2 YYDKDF (reference sequence). CDR3 length equals 15 residues. V shed 5 bases and J 4 bases; nucleotides not matched to a gene: 6. The J gene is TRBJ2-2, the V gene TRBV15; 8 positions match TRBD2. Here the sequenced sample was CD8+ T cells from peripheral blood mononuclear cells, taken after pregnancy. The sequence came from a female donor with multiple sclerosis, enrolled in a pregnancy study. CDR3 bases: TGTGCCACCAGCCCGACTAGCGAACTCACCGGGGAGCTGTTTTTT. Protein product: CATSPTSELTGELFF. Variable domain in full (rest from reference TRBV15 and TRBJ2-2): DAMVIQNPRYQVTQFGKPVTLSCSQTLNHNVMYWYQQKSSQAPKLLFHYYDKDFNNEADTPDNFQSRRPNTSFCFLDIRSPGLGDTAMYLCATSPTSELTGELFFGEGSRLTVL.